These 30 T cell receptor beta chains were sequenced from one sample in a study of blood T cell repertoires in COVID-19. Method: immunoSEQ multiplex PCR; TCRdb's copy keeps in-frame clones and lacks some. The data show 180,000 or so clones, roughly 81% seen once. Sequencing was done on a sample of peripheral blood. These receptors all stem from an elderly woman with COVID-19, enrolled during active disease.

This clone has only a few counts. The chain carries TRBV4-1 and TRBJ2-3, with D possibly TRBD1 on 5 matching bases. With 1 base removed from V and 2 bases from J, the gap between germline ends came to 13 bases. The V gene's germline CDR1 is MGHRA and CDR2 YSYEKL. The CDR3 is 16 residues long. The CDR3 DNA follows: TGCGCCAGCAGCCAAGGGGGCAGTCTATTCACAGATACGCAGTATTTT. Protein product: CASSQGGSLFTDTQYF.

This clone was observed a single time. The CDR3 DNA reads TGTGCCAGCACTCCATTTAGCGGGAGTGAGACCCAGTACTTC. This gives the protein CASTPFSGSETQYF. The rearrangement uses TRBV28 and TRBJ2-5, with 9 bases aligning to TRBD2. Trimming at V came to 7 bases and at J to 5 bases, leaving 8 bases not matched to a gene. The CDR3 has 14 amino acids. Germline V CDR1 and CDR2: MDHEN, SYDVKM.

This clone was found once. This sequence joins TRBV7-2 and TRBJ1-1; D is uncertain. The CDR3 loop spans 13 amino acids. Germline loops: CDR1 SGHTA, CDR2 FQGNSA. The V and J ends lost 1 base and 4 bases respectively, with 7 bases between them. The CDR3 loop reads CASSLERVTEAFF. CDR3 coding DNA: TGTGCCAGCAGCTTAGAGAGGGTCACTGAAGCTTTCTTT.

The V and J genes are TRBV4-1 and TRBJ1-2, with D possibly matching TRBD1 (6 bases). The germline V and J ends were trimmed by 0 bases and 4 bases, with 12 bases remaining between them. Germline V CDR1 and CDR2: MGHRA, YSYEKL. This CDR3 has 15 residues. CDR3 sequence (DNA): TGCGCCAGCAGCCAAGAAGGGCAGGGGATCTATGGCTACACCTTC. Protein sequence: CASSQEGQGIYGYTF.

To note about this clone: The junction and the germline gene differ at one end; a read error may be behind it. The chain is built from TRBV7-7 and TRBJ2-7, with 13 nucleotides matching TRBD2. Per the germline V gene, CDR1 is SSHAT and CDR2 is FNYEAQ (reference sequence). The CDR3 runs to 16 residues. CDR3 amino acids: CASSLARLAGGFEQYF. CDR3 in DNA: TGTGCTAGCAGCTTAGCCCGACTAGCGGGAGGCTTTGAGCAGTACTTC. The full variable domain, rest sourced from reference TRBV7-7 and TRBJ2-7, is GAGVSQSPRYKVTKRGQDVTLRCDPISSHATLYWYQQALGQGPEFLTYFNYEAQPDKSGLPSDRFSAERPEGSISTLTIQRTEQRDSAMYRCASSLARLAGGFEQYFGPGTRLTVT.

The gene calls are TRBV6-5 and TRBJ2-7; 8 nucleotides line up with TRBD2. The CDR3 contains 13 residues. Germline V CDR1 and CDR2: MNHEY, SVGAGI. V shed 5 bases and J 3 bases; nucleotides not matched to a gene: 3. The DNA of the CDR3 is TGTGCCAGCAGTACTAGCGGATACTACGAGCAGTACTTC. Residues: CASSTSGYYEQYF.

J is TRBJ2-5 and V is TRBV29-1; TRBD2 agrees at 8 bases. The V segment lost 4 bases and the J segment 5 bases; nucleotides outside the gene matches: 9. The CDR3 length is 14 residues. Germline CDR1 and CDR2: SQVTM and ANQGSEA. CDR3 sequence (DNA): TGCAGCGTTGGGTACGGGAGGGCCGGGGAGACCCAGTACTTC. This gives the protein CSVGYGRAGETQYF.

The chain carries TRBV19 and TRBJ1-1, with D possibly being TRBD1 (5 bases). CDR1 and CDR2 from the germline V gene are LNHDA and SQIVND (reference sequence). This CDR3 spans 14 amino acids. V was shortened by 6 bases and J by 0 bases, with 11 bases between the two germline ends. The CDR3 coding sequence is TGTGCCAGTAGGGACCGGGGGATGAACACTGAAGCTTTCTTT. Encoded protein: CASRDRGMNTEAFF.

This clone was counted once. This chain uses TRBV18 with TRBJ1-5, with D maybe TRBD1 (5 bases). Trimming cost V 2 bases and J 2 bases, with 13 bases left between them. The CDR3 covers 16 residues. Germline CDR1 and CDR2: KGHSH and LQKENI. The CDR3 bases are TGTGCCAGCTCACCAGCTGGTCCGGGGGGCAATCAGCCCCAGCATTTT. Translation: CASSPAGPGGNQPQHF.

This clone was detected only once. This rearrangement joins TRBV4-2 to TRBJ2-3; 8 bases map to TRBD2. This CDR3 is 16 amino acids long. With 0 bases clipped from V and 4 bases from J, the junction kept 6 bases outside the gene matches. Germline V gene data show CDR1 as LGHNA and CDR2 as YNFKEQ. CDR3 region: CASSQDLMGLADTQYF. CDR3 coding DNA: TGTGCCAGCAGCCAAGATCTGATGGGACTAGCAGATACGCAGTATTTT.

The CDR3: CASSFGSGREQYF. The CDR3 DNA reads TGTGCCAGCAGTTTCGGGTCAGGGAGGGAGCAGTACTTC. V gene TRBV12-3 or TRBV12-4 combines with J gene TRBJ2-7; tentative D call: TRBD2 (6 bases). This CDR3 is built from 13 residues. V was pared by 3 bases and J by 7 bases, with 13 bases between.

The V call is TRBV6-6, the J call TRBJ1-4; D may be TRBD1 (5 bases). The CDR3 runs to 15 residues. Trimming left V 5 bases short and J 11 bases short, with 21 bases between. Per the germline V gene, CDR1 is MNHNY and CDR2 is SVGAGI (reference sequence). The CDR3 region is CASSPMTESPGKLFF. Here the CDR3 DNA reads TGTGCCAGCAGTCCTATGACAGAGTCTCCCGGGAAACTGTTTTTT.

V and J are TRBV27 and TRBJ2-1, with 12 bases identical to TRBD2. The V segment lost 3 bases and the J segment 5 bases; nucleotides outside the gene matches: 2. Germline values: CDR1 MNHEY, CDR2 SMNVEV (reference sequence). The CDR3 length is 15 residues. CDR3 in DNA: TGTGCCAGCAGTTTGGGACTAGCGGGTAACAATGAGCAGTTCTTC. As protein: CASSLGLAGNNEQFF.

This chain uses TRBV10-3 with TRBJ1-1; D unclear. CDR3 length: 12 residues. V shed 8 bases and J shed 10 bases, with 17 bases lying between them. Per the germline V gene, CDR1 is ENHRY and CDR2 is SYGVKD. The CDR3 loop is CAIGEGNLRAFF. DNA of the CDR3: TGTGCCATCGGGGAGGGCAACTTGAGAGCTTTCTTT.

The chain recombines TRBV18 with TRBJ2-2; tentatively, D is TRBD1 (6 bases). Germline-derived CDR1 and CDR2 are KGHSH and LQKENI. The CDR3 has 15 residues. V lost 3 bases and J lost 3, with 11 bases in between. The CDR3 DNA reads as TGTGCCAGCTCACCGTCTGGACAGTACACCGGGGAGCTGTTTTTT. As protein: CASSPSGQYTGELFF.

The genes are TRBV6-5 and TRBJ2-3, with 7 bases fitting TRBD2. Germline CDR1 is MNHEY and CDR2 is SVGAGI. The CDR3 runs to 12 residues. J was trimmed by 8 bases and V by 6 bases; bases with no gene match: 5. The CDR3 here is CASRGLWSTQYF. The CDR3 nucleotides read TGTGCCAGCAGGGGACTATGGAGTACGCAGTATTTT.

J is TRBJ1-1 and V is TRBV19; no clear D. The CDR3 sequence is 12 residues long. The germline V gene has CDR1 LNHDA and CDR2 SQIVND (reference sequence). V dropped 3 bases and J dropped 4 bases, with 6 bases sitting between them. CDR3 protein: CASSIPGTEAFF. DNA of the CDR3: TGTGCCAGTAGTATCCCGGGCACTGAAGCTTTCTTT.

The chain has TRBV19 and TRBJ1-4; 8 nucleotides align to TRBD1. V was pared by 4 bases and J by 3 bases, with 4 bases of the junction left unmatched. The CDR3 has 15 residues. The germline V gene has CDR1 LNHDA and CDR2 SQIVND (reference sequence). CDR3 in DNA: TGTGCCAGTAGTACAGGGGGCCGAGCTAATGAAAAACTGTTTTTT. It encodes CASSTGGRANEKLFF.

The DNA for the CDR3 is TGTGCCAGCAGCCAACCAAGGGGCTGGACAGGGGGCGCAGATACGCAGTATTTT. Amino acid sequence: CASSQPRGWTGGADTQYF. The gene calls are TRBV14 and TRBJ2-3; TRBD1 agrees at 11 bases. The length of the CDR3 is 18 residues. CDR1 is SGHDN and CDR2 is FVKESK in the germline V gene. V lost 2 bases to trimming and J lost 4 bases; unmatched junction nucleotides: 11.

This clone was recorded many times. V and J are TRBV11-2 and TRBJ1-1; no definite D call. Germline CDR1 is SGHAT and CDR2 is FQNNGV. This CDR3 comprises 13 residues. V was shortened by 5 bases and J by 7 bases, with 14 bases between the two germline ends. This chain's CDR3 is CASSPFGEDEAFF. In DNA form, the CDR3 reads TGTGCCAGCAGCCCCTTCGGTGAAGATGAAGCTTTCTTT.

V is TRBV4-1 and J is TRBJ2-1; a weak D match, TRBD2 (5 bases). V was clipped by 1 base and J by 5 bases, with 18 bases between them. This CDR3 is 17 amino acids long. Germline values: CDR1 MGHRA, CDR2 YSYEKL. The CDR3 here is CASSQVGGRADNNEQFF. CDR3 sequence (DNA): TGCGCCAGCAGCCAAGTGGGTGGGCGGGCCGATAACAATGAGCAGTTCTTC.

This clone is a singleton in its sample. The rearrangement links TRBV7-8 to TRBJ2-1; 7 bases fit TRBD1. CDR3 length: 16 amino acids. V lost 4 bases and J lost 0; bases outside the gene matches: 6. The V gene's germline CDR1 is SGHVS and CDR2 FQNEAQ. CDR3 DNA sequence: TGTGCCAGCAGCTCTAGACAGGGCATCTCCTACAATGAGCAGTTCTTC. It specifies CASSSRQGISYNEQFF.

The DNA for the CDR3 is TGCGCCAGCAGCTTGGGAGGGGGCGGCGGCTACACCTTC. Encoded protein: CASSLGGGGGYTF. The gene calls are TRBV5-1 and TRBJ1-2; 7 bases match TRBD1. The V segment lost 0 bases and the J segment 8 bases; nucleotides outside the gene matches: 4. The CDR3 has 13 amino acids. Germline V gene lookup returns CDR1 SGHRS and CDR2 YFSETQ.

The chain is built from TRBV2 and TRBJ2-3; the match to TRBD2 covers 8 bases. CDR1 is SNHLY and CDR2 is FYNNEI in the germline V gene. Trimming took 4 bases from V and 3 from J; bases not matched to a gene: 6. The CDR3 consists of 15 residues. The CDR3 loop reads CASSGSAGGTDTQYF. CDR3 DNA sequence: TGTGCCAGCAGTGGAAGTGCGGGGGGTACAGATACGCAGTATTTT.

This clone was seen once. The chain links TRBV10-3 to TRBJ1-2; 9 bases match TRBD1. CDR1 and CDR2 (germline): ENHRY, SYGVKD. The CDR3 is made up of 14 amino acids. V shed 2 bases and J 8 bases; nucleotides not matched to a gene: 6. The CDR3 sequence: CAISEGDRVKGYTF. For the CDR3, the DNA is TGTGCCATCAGTGAGGGGGACAGGGTGAAGGGCTACACCTTC.

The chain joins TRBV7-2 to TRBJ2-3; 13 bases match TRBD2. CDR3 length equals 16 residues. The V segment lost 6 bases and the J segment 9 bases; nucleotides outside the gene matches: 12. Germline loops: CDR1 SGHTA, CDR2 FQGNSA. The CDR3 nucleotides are TGTGCCAGCAGTCCGGGACTAGCGGGACGGGGGGAGACGCAGTATTTT. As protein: CASSPGLAGRGETQYF.

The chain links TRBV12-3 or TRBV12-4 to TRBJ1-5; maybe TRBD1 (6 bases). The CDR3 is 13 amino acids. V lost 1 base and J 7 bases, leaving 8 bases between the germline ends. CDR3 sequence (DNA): TGTGCCAGCAGTTTAGGGGGGGGCCAGCCCCAGCATTTT. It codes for CASSLGGGQPQHF.

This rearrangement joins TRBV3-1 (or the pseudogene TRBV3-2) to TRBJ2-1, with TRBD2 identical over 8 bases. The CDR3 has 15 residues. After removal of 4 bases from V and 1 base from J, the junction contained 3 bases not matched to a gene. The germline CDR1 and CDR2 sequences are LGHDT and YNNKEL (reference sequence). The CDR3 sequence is CASSLTSGSYNEQFF. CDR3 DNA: TGTGCCAGCAGCCTAACTAGCGGATCCTACAATGAGCAGTTCTTC.

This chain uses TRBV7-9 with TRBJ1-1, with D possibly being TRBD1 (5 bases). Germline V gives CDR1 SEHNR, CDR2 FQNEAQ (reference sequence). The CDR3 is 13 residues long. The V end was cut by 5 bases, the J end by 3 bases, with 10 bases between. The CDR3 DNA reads TGTGCCAGCAGCCCCGCGGGGGACACTGAAGCTTTCTTT. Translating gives CASSPAGDTEAFF. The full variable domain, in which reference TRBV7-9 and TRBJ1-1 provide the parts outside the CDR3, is DTGVSQNPRHKITKRGQNVTFRCDPISEHNRLYWYRQTLGQGPEFLTYFQNEAQLEKSRLLSDRFSAERPKGSFSTLEIQRTEQGDSAMYLCASSPAGDTEAFFGQGTRLTVV.

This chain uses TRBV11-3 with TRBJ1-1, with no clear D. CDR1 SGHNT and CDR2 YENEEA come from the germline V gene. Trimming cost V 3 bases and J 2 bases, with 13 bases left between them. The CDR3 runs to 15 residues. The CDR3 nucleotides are TGTGCCAGCAGCTTTAGCGGAGGCAGCAACACTGAAGCTTTCTTT. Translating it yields CASSFSGGSNTEAFF. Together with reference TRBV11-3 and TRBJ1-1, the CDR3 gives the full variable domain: EAGVVQSPRYKIIEKKQPVAFWCNPISGHNTLYWYLQNLGQGPELLIRYENEEAVDDSQLPKDRFSAERLKGVDSTLKIQPAELGDSAVYLCASSFSGGSNTEAFFGQGTRLTVV.